Detailed here is one T cell receptor (beta chain). This sample stems from a study of blood T cell repertoires in COVID-19. About the research overall: Donors in the United States, Italy and Spain gave samples during acute or convalescent COVID-19. Sources were T cells, B-cell-depleted T cells, or PBMCs; the material itself was cDNA or gDNA.

Germline CDR1 reads DFQATT; CDR2 reads SNEGSKA (reference sequence). The CDR3 totals 14 residues. Trimming pared 3 bases from V and 0 bases from J, leaving 9 bases between. Study processing details: Amplification from reference gene primers served as the basis for estimated nucleated cell counts. Profiling relied on immunoSEQ multiplex PCR, and the TCRdb table lists in-frame clones only, not all of them. Clone size and the V and J calls come from that table; the DNA yielded D and trimming. This table has about 73,000 clones, 82% appearing once. The gene calls are TRBV20-1 and TRBJ1-3; D not certain. The receptor's source is an older woman with acute or convalescent COVID-19. Sequencing input: peripheral blood. DNA for the CDR3: TGCAGTGCTAGTATGGAGTCCTCTGGAAACACCATATATTTT. Amino acids: CSASMESSGNTIYF.